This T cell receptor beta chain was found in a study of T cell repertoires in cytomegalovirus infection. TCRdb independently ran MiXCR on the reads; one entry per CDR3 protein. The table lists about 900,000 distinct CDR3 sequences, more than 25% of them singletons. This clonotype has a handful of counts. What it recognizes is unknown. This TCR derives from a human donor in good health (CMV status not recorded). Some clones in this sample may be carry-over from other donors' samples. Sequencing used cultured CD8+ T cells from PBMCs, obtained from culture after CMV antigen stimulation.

The chain's CDR3 is CASSRGQATNEKLFF. The CDR3, as DNA: TGTGCCAGCAGTAGGGGACAGGCAACTAATGAAAAACTGTTTTTT. V usage is TRBV6-2 or TRBV6-3 and J usage is TRBJ1-4, with TRBD1 identical over 8 bases. Germline CDR1 is MNHEY and CDR2 is SVGEGT. The CDR3 has 15 amino acids. Trimming at V came to 5 bases and at J to 0 bases, leaving 2 bases not matched to a gene.